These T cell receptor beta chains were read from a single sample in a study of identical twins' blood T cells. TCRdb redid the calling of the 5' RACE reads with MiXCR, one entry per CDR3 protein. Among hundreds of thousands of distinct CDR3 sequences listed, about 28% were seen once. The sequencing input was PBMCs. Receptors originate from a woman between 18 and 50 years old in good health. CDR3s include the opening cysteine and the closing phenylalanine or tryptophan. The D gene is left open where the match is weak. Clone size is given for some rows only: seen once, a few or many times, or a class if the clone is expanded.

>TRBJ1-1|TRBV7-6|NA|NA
CVSRLKGGTEAFF
TGTGTCAGCAGATTAAAGGGTGGCACTGAAGCTTTCTTT
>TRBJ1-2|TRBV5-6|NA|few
CASSQGPVYGYTF
TGTGCCAGCAGCCAGGGACCGGTCTATGGCTACACCTTC
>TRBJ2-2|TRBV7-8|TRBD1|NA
CASSFRDRSGELFF
TGTGCCAGCAGCTTCAGGGACAGATCCGGGGAGCTGTTTTTT
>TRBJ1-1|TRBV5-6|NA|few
CASSLILKGPLNTEAFF
TGTGCCAGCAGCTTAATCCTAAAAGGACCCTTGAACACTGAAGCTTTCTTT
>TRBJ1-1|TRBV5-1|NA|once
CASSFSGGNTEALF
TGCGCCAGCAGCTTCTCAGGAGGGAACACTGAAGCTTTATTT
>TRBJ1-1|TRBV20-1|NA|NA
CSASSVNTEAFF
TGCAGTGCTAGTAGCGTGAACACTGAAGCTTTCTTT
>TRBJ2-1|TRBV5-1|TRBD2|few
CASSLGPGLAGEQFF
TGCGCCAGCAGCTTGGGCCCGGGACTAGCGGGGGAGCAGTTCTTC
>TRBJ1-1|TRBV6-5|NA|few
CASSYVVNSGQAFF
TGTGCCAGCAGTTATGTGGTTAATTCTGGGCAAGCTTTCTTT
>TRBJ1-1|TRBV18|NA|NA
CASSPPNRVRNTEAFF
TGTGCCAGCTCACCTCCTAACCGGGTGAGGAACACTGAAGCTTTCTTT
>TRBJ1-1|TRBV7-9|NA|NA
CAISLGLTEAFF
TGTGCCATCAGCCTAGGATTGACTGAAGCTTTCTTT
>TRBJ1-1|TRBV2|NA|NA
CASSQEGNTEAFF
TGTGCCAGCAGCCAGGAGGGAAACACTGAAGCTTTCTTT
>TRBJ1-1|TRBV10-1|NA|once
CASSERAEVNTEAFF
TGCGCCAGCAGTGAAAGAGCAGAGGTGAACACTGAAGCTTTCTTT
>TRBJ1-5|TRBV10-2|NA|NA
CASSEQGGNQPQHF
TGCGCCAGCAGTGAACAGGGCGGTAATCAGCCCCAGCATTTT
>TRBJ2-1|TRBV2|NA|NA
CAGSAKRAVYNEQFF
TGTGCCGGCAGTGCAAAGCGGGCCGTCTACAATGAGCAGTTCTTC
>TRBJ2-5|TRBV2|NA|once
CASWGGRYQETQYF
TGTGCCAGCTGGGGCGGCCGGTACCAAGAGACCCAGTACTTC
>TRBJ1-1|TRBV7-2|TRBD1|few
CASSLRPGGGNTEAFF
TGTGCCAGCAGCTTACGTCCAGGGGGCGGGAACACTGAAGCTTTCTTT
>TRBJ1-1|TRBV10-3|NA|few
CAISAYSSGTKNTEAFF
TGTGCCATCAGTGCTTATAGCTCCGGGACAAAGAACACTGAAGCTTTCTTT
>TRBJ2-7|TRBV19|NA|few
CASSTSTGMYEQYF
TGTGCCAGTAGTACCTCGACAGGAATGTACGAGCAGTACTTC
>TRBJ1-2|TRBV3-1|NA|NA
CASSQRARHGYTF
TGTGCCAGCAGCCAACGGGCTCGCCATGGCTACACCTTC
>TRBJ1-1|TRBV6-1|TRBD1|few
CASMWATGDWGEAFF
TGTGCCAGCATGTGGGCTACAGGGGACTGGGGTGAAGCTTTCTTT
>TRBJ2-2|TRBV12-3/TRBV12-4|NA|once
CVSRRTLLNTGELFF
TGTGTCAGCCGTAGGACTTTACTCAACACCGGGGAGCTGTTTTTT
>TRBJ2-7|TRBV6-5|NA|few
CASSPRTLSYEQYF
TGTGCCAGCAGTCCGAGGACCCTTTCCTACGAGCAGTACTTC
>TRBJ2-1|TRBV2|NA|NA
CASCQGADSYNEQFF
TGTGCCAGCTGCCAGGGAGCGGATTCCTACAATGAGCAGTTCTTC
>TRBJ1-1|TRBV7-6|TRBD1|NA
CASSLGPGQGRMNTGAFF
TGTGCCAGCAGCTTAGGCCCCGGACAGGGCCGAATGAACACTGGAGCTTTCTTT
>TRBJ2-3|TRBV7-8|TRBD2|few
CASSSRTSGSRDTQYF
TGTGCCAGCAGCTCAAGGACTAGCGGGAGTCGAGATACGCAGTATTTT
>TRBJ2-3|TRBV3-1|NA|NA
CDSSQTTSRTDTQYF
TGTGACAGCAGCCAAACTACCAGCCGCACAGATACGCAGTATTTT
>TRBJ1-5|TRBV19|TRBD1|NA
CASSTLDRGDQPQHF
TGTGCCAGTAGTACCTTGGACAGGGGTGATCAGCCCCAGCATTTT
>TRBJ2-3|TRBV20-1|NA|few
CSAGYTDTQYF
TGCAGTGCCGGGTACACAGATACGCAGTATTTT
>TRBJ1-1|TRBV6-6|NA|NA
CASSLYSWGGGYTEAFF
TGTGCCAGCAGCCTTTATTCTTGGGGGGGTGGGTATACTGAAGCTTTCTTT
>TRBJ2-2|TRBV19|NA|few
CASSIAARRVNTGELFF
TGTGCCAGTAGTATCGCTGCAAGAAGAGTAAACACCGGGGAGCTGTTTTTT
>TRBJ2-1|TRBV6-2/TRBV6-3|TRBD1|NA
CASSYLGQGGDEQFF
TGTGCCAGCAGTTACCTAGGACAGGGTGGGGATGAGCAGTTCTTC
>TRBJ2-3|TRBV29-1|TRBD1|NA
CSVEKGDRGTDTQYF
TGCAGCGTTGAAAAGGGGGACAGGGGGACAGATACGCAGTATTTT
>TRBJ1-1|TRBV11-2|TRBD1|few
CASRRLGTENTEAFF
TGTGCCAGCAGAAGACTGGGGACAGAGAACACTGAAGCTTTCTTT
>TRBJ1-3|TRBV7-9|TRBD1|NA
CAIPGTGARNTIYF
TGTGCCATCCCCGGGACAGGAGCCCGGAACACCATATATTTT
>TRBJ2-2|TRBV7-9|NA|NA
CASSSQGYTGELFF
TGTGCCAGCAGTTCCCAGGGGTACACCGGGGAGCTGTTTTTT
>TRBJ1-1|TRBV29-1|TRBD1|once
CSHHRGTEAFF
TGCAGCCATCACAGGGGCACTGAAGCTTTCTTT
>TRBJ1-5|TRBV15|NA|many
CATSSERGGLGNQPQHF
TGTGCCACCAGTTCAGAGCGAGGAGGGCTCGGCAATCAGCCCCAGCATTTT
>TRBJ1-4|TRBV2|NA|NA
CASSEISNEKLFF
TGTGCCAGCAGTGAAATCTCTAATGAAAAACTGTTTTTT
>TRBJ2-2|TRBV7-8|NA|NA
CASSFRLWDPRTGELFF
TGTGCCAGCAGCTTCCGGTTGTGGGACCCTCGGACCGGGGAGCTGTTTTTT
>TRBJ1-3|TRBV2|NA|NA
CASRSFLGSGNTIYF
TGTGCCAGCAGATCCTTCCTAGGCTCTGGAAACACCATATATTTT
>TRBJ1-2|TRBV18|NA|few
CASSLTGTRGDGYTF
TGTGCCAGCTCACTGACGGGGACAAGAGGAGATGGCTACACCTTC
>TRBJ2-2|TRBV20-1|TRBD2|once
CSARDGRGLAGNTGELFF
TGCAGTGCTAGAGATGGGCGGGGACTAGCGGGAAACACCGGGGAGCTGTTTTTT
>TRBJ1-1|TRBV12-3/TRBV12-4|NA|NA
CASRRNKDTTEAFF
TGTGCCAGCAGACGGAACAAAGACACCACTGAAGCTTTCTTT
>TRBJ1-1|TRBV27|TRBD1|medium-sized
CASSGGQGGYTEAFF
TGTGCCAGCAGTGGGGGACAGGGAGGGTACACTGAAGCTTTCTTT
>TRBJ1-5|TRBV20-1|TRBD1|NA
CSANLGQYQPQHF
TGCAGTGCTAATCTGGGACAGTATCAGCCCCAGCATTTT
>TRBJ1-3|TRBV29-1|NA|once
CSVEEWVGNTIYF
TGCAGCGTTGAAGAGTGGGTCGGAAACACCATATATTTT
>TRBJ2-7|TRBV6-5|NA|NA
CASTYPLVGYEQYF
TGTGCCAGCACCTACCCCTTGGTGGGCTACGAGCAGTACTTC
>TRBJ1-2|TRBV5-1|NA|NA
CASSLITGSDKNYGYTF
TGCGCCAGCAGCCTCATTACCGGGTCCGACAAGAACTATGGCTACACCTTC
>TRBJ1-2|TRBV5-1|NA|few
CASSEGSYGYTF
TGCGCCAGCAGCGAGGGGAGCTATGGCTACACCTTC
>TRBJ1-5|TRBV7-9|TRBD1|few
CASSSSDGTDNQPQHF
TGTGCCAGCAGTTCATCTGACGGGACAGATAATCAGCCCCAGCATTTT